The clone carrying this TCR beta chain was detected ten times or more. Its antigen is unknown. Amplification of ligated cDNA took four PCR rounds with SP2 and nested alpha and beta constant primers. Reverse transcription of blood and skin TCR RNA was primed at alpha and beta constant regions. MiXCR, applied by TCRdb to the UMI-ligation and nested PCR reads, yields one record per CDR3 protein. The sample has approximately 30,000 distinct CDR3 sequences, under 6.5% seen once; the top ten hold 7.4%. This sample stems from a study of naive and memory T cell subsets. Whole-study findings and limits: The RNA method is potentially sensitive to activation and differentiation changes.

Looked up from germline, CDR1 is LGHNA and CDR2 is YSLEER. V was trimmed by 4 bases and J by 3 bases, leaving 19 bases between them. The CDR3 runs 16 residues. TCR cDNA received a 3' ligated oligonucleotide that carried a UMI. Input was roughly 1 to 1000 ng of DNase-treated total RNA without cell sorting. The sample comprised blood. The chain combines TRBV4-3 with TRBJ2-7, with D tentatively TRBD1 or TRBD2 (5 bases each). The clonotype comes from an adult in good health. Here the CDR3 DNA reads TGCGCCAGCAGCCTCGCAACGGGGCAGGGCCTCTACGAGCAGTACTTC. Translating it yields CASSLATGQGLYEQYF.